What follows are 29 T cell receptor beta chains derived from one specimen sequenced in a study of T-cell memory formation after mild COVID-19. TCRdb analysed the 5' RACE reads with MiXCR anew, one entry per CDR3 protein. Of just over 400,000 distinct CDR3 sequences listed, about 25% are singletons. Sequencing was carried out using PBMCs or a T cell subset sorted from them (not recorded which). The receptors were gathered from an adult woman who had mild COVID-19 (a few samples of this study predate the infection). Cell type and time point are not known.

V usage is TRBV20-1 and J usage is TRBJ2-1; D remains unclear. Germline CDR1 and CDR2: DFQATT and SNEGSKA (reference sequence). This CDR3 has 12 residues. With 3 bases removed from V and 5 bases from J, the gap between germline ends came to 8 bases. The CDR3 DNA sequence: TGCAGTGCTAGGCGAACTCACAATGAGCAGTTCTTC. It is translated as CSARRTHNEQFF.

This clonotype has only one observation. The V and J genes are TRBV27 and TRBJ1-1; 10 nucleotides align to TRBD1. This CDR3 comprises 14 residues. CDR1 and CDR2 from the germline V gene are MNHEY and SMNVEV (reference sequence). The V gene end was trimmed by 4 bases and the J gene end by 5 bases; junction bases not matched to a gene: 4. Here the CDR3 DNA reads TGTGCCAGCAGTTGGGGGACAGGGGCAACTGAAGCTTTCTTT. Translated, it gives CASSWGTGATEAFF.

The DNA for the CDR3 is TGCAGTGCTAGAGATTCGGGGGAAAAACTGTTTTTT. Translated: CSARDSGEKLFF. The chain joins TRBV20-1 to TRBJ1-4, with D unclear. The germline gives CDR1 DFQATT, CDR2 SNEGSKA (reference sequence). This CDR3 contains 12 residues. The ends were cut back, 0 bases at V and 8 bases at J, with 7 bases in the middle.

Concerning this clonotype itself: As the CDR3 is not closed by the conserved phenylalanine or tryptophan, this likely results from a read error. The chain carries TRBV6-5 and TRBJ2-2, with 7 bases fitting TRBD1. The germline gives CDR1 MNHEY, CDR2 SVGAGI. This CDR3 has 16 residues. V lost 3 bases and J lost 1; bases outside the gene matches: 5. CDR3 sequence: CASSYLGTENTGELFC. The CDR3 coding sequence is TGTGCCAGCAGTTATCTCGGGACAGAGAACACCGGGGAGCTGTTTTGT.

V is TRBV7-2 and J is TRBJ2-1, with D possibly TRBD2 on 6 matching bases. Germline assignment: CDR1 SGHTA and CDR2 FQGNSA. The V gene lost 5 bases and the J gene lost 7 bases, with 18 bases spanning the gap. The CDR3 extends over 15 amino acids. In DNA form, the CDR3 reads TGTGCCAGCAGCGTGGGACTGCGACTCTATAATGAGCAGTTCTTC. Amino acids: CASSVGLRLYNEQFF.

This clonotype was recorded many times. V and J are TRBV5-1 and TRBJ2-2; a weak D match, TRBD2 (6 bases). V was clipped by 4 bases and J by 5 bases, with 18 bases between them. Germline V gene sequence: CDR1 SGHRS, CDR2 YFSETQ. The CDR3 covers 16 residues. CDR3 in amino acids: CASSPSSGRRTGELFF. DNA for the CDR3: TGCGCCAGCAGCCCGAGCTCCGGGAGACGAACCGGGGAGCTGTTTTTT.

This clonotype was picked up a small number of times. This chain uses TRBV5-5 with TRBJ2-1; D may correspond to TRBD1 or TRBD2 (5 bases each). The CDR3 length is 15 residues. V was pared by 2 bases and J by 3 bases, with 12 bases between. CDR1 and CDR2 (germline): SGHKS, YYEKEE (reference sequence). The CDR3 sequence is CASSFDGAVYNEQFF. In DNA, the CDR3 is TGTGCCAGCAGCTTCGACGGGGCAGTCTACAATGAGCAGTTCTTC.

The CDR3 is CSARDQGWEYGYTF. The CDR3, as DNA: TGCAGTGCTAGAGATCAGGGGTGGGAGTATGGCTACACCTTC. The genes are TRBV20-1 and TRBJ1-2; weak D call: TRBD1 (6 bases). Between the trimmed V and J ends, which lost 0 bases and 5 bases, there was a span of 13 bases. Germline V lookup: CDR1 DFQATT, CDR2 SNEGSKA (reference sequence). There are 14 residues in the CDR3.

This clonotype was detected only a few times. The gene calls are TRBV28 and TRBJ2-7; D is perhaps TRBD1 (5 bases). There are 16 residues in the CDR3. Germline CDR1 is MDHEN and CDR2 is SYDVKM. V was trimmed by 6 bases and J by 2 bases, leaving 20 bases between them. The CDR3 coding sequence is TGTGCCAGCAGCCGATCTGACAGCCTCTCCCCCTACGAGCAGTACTTC. Translating it yields CASSRSDSLSPYEQYF.

This clonotype appeared a few times. The CDR3 DNA sequence: TGTGCCAGCAGCTTAAGGGGACAGGGAGCGGATACGCAGTATTTT. Amino acids: CASSLRGQGADTQYF. This chain joins TRBV7-6 and TRBJ2-3, with TRBD1 identical over 9 bases. CDR3 length: 15 amino acids. Germline CDR1 SGHVS, CDR2 FNYEAQ. V lost 2 bases and J lost 6; bases outside the gene matches: 6.

There are a few counts of this clonotype. V is TRBV4-3 and J is TRBJ1-2; D is unclear. V was trimmed by 0 bases and J by 2 bases, leaving 10 bases between them. This CDR3 has 15 residues. Germline V CDR1 and CDR2: LGHNA, YSLEER. For the CDR3, the DNA is TGCGCCAGCAGCCAAGATCGCTGGTCCAACTATGGCTACACCTTC. Its protein product is CASSQDRWSNYGYTF.

The chain combines TRBV6-5 with TRBJ2-3; TRBD2 matches 10 bases. This CDR3 comprises 20 residues. From germline, CDR1 is MNHEY and CDR2 SVGAGI. V shed 0 bases and J 0 bases; nucleotides not matched to a gene: 12. The CDR3 spells CASSYSPGLAGAWSTDTQYF. CDR3 coding DNA: TGTGCCAGCAGTTACTCACCCGGTCTAGCGGGAGCTTGGAGCACAGATACGCAGTATTTT.

The chain links TRBV6-5 to TRBJ2-5; D is perhaps TRBD1 (5 bases). The CDR3 is 14 amino acids. V gave up 2 bases and J gave up 1 base, with 8 bases separating them. Per the germline V gene, CDR1 is MNHEY and CDR2 is SVGAGI. The DNA of the CDR3 is TGTGCCAGCAGTTACGGGGCGATCCAAGAGACCCAGTACTTC. Protein product: CASSYGAIQETQYF.

This clonotype turned up a few times. The chain uses TRBV20-1 and TRBJ2-3; 15 bases are shared with TRBD2. The germline V gene encodes CDR1 DFQATT and CDR2 SNEGSKA (reference sequence). The CDR3 length is 15 residues. The junction had 4 bases not matched to a gene; V was cut back by 6 bases and J by 3 bases. This chain's CDR3 is CSASGLAGGTDTQYF. The CDR3 DNA sequence: TGCAGTGCCTCGGGACTAGCGGGGGGTACAGATACGCAGTATTTT.

V gene TRBV7-9 combines with J gene TRBJ1-3; 9 bases map to TRBD1. V shed 5 bases and J 4 bases; nucleotides not matched to a gene: 9. CDR1 and CDR2 (germline): SEHNR, FQNEAQ (reference sequence). The CDR3 consists of 16 residues. The CDR3 sequence: CASSQYGQGRGNTIYF. The CDR3 DNA reads as TGTGCCAGCAGCCAATACGGACAGGGGAGAGGAAACACCATATATTTT. Full variable domain (outside the CDR3, taken from reference TRBV7-9 and TRBJ1-3): DTGVSQNPRHKITKRGQNVTFRCDPISEHNRLYWYRQTLGQGPEFLTYFQNEAQLEKSRLLSDRFSAERPKGSFSTLEIQRTEQGDSAMYLCASSQYGQGRGNTIYFGEGSWLTVV.

In this sample, this clonotype turned up a few times. The chain has TRBV24-1 and TRBJ2-4; D not certain. V lost 4 bases and J 3 bases, leaving 0 bases between the germline ends. The CDR3 loop spans 11 amino acids. Germline values: CDR1 KGHDR, CDR2 SFDVKD. CDR3 sequence (DNA): TGTGCCACCAGTGACAAAAACATTCAGTACTTC. This codes for CATSDKNIQYF.

This chain joins TRBV12-3 or TRBV12-4 and TRBJ2-1; 8 nucleotides agree with TRBD2. This CDR3 has 15 amino acids. The trim removed 8 bases at V and 3 bases at J, leaving 9 bases unmatched. CDR3 sequence reads: CASVDGGGLYNEQFF. In DNA, the CDR3 is TGTGCCAGCGTAGACGGGGGGGGCCTCTACAATGAGCAGTTCTTC.

This CDR3 is CASSLSVGQFF. CDR3 coding DNA: TGTGCCAGCAGCCTCTCCGTAGGGCAGTTCTTC. This chain joins TRBV7-9 and TRBJ2-1, with unresolved D. Germline CDR1 and CDR2: SEHNR and FQNEAQ (reference sequence). The length of the CDR3 is 11 residues. Trimming left V 5 bases short and J 12 bases short, with 11 bases between.

The chain employs TRBV2 and TRBJ2-1, with D unresolved. V was trimmed by 0 bases and J by 7 bases, leaving 16 bases between them. The CDR3 runs to 16 residues. CDR1 SNHLY and CDR2 FYNNEI come from the germline V gene. CDR3 protein: CASSEAWEAHLNEQFF. The CDR3 coding sequence is TGTGCCAGCAGTGAAGCCTGGGAAGCTCACCTTAATGAGCAGTTCTTC.

This clonotype was picked up a small number of times. The chain links TRBV6-5 to TRBJ1-2, with a weak D call TRBD1 (5 bases). The CDR3 runs to 14 residues. Germline CDR1 and CDR2: MNHEY and SVGAGI. V lost 7 bases and J lost 3, with 15 bases in between. CDR3 loop: CASKYNRLYYGYTF. The CDR3 nucleotides read TGTGCCAGCAAATATAACAGGCTATACTATGGCTACACCTTC.

CDR3 in amino acids: CASIRGAPEQFF. CDR3 DNA: TGTGCCAGCATCCGGGGGGCTCCCGAGCAGTTCTTC. The chain is built from TRBV12-3 or TRBV12-4 and TRBJ2-1; D possibly corresponds to TRBD2 (7 bases). CDR3 length equals 12 residues. Between the trimmed V and J ends, which lost 7 bases and 10 bases, there was a span of 14 bases.

This clonotype was seen many times. The rearrangement joins TRBV20-1 to TRBJ2-3, with D tentatively TRBD1 or TRBD2 (6 bases each). Trimming shortened V by 6 bases and J by 3 bases, and 19 bases separated the two germline ends. The CDR3 sequence is 15 residues long. The germline CDR1 and CDR2 sequences are DFQATT and SNEGSKA (reference sequence). CDR3: CSARMFGGRTDTQYF. The CDR3 nucleotides read TGCAGTGCCAGAATGTTCGGGGGCAGAACAGATACGCAGTATTTT.

The chain joins TRBV4-3 to TRBJ2-1, with D uncertain. CDR1 LGHNA and CDR2 YSLEER come from the germline V gene. The V end lost 1 base, the J end lost 2 bases, and 12 bases lay between the germline ends. This CDR3 spans 16 amino acids. CDR3 residues: CASSQGTGLPYNEQFF. CDR3 nucleotides: TGCGCCAGCAGCCAAGGTACCGGGCTCCCCTACAATGAGCAGTTCTTC.

The chain combines TRBV20-1 with TRBJ2-5; no reliable D call. This CDR3 spans 13 amino acids. Per the germline V gene, CDR1 is DFQATT and CDR2 is SNEGSKA (reference sequence). V was trimmed by 6 bases and J by 5 bases, leaving 16 bases between them. In DNA form, the CDR3 reads TGCAGTGCCCGCTCGAGCATCGGGGAGACCCAGTACTTC. It yields the protein CSARSSIGETQYF.

This clonotype was detected a few times. V and J are TRBV7-2 and TRBJ2-1; 11 positions agree with TRBD1. V dropped 4 bases and J dropped 8; count of bases not matched to a gene: 10. The germline gives CDR1 SGHTA, CDR2 FQGNSA. The length of the CDR3 is 16 residues. DNA for the CDR3: TGTGCCAGCAGCTCCCGGACAGGGGGCCTTATAGATGAGCAGTTCTTC. This gives the protein CASSSRTGGLIDEQFF.

The table lists this clonotype with many counts. The chain couples TRBV19 to TRBJ2-3; 10 bases line up with TRBD2. Germline V gene lookup returns CDR1 LNHDA and CDR2 SQIVND (reference sequence). This CDR3 contains 16 residues. J lost 4 bases, V lost 2 bases, and 6 bases had no gene match. The CDR3 here is CASSILAGEGADTQYF. CDR3 nucleotide sequence: TGTGCCAGTAGTATACTAGCGGGAGAGGGGGCAGATACGCAGTATTTT.

The table lists this clonotype with a few counts. The DNA for the CDR3 is TGCGCCAGCAGCTTGGTTGACAACACAGATACGCAGTATTTT. Protein sequence: CASSLVDNTDTQYF. V is TRBV5-1 and J is TRBJ2-3; D call uncertain. V was pared by 0 bases and J by 2 bases, with 7 bases between. Germline assignment: CDR1 SGHRS and CDR2 YFSETQ. This CDR3 is built from 14 residues.

The chain carries TRBV5-1 and TRBJ2-1, with 11 bases identical to TRBD1. Germline V gene data show CDR1 as SGHRS and CDR2 as YFSETQ. This CDR3 contains 14 residues. With V trimmed by 5 bases and J by 6 bases, 4 bases remained unmatched. As DNA, the CDR3 is TGCGCCAGCAGGTACGGGACAGGGGGCAATGAGCAGTTCTTC. It encodes CASRYGTGGNEQFF.

This clonotype showed up just a few times. The chain joins TRBV18 to TRBJ2-5; tentative D call: TRBD2 (5 bases). Germline CDR1 reads KGHSH; CDR2 reads LQKENI. CDR3 length equals 17 residues. With 2 bases removed from V and 4 bases from J, the gap between germline ends came to 20 bases. CDR3 sequence: CASSPRVTTQKGETQYF. The CDR3 DNA sequence: TGTGCCAGCTCACCAAGGGTGACTACACAAAAGGGAGAGACCCAGTACTTC.